The rows below give T cell receptor beta chains drawn from one sample of a study of T cells in Graves' hyperthyroidism and ophthalmopathy. TCRdb analysed the multiplex PCR reads with MiXCR anew, one entry per CDR3 protein. The repertoire includes 500,000 to 650,000 distinct CDR3 sequences, around 20% of them detected once, and approximately 48% sits in the top ten. The sample comprised blood. The source of these receptors is a man aged 35 to 55 with Graves' ophthalmopathy. The CDR3 runs from the conserved cysteine through the conserved F or W. The D gene is left open where the match is weak. Some rows mark clone size as missing; the rest say once, few, many or name a class of expanded clone.

abundance | j_gene | v_gene | d_gene | len | CDR3nt | CDR3aa
few | TRBJ1-3 | TRBV11-2 | - | 12 | TGTGCCAGCAGCCCCCTCCAGGGCACCATATATTTT | CASSPLQGTIYF
- | TRBJ1-2 | TRBV3-1 | TRBD1 | 14 | TGTGCCAGCAGCCTCTCAGACAGGGGCTATGGCTACACCTTC | CASSLSDRGYGYTF
few | TRBJ2-5 | TRBV29-1 | - | 13 | TGCAGCGTTGACGGGGGCGAATTGGAGACCCAGTACTTC | CSVDGGELETQYF
- | TRBJ1-1 | TRBV28 | - | 13 | TGTGCCAGCAGTTTTTCCAGATACACTGAAGCTTTCTTT | CASSFSRYTEAFF
- | TRBJ2-7 | TRBV12-5 | - | 14 | TGTGCTAGTGGTCCCCGGACGGATTACAATGAGCAGTACTTC | CASGPRTDYNEQYF
few | TRBJ2-7 | TRBV10-3 | TRBD2 | 13 | TGTGCCAGCGATAGCGGGACTCCCTACGAGCAGTACTTC | CASDSGTPYEQYF
many | TRBJ2-1 | TRBV7-3 | TRBD2 | 16 | TGTGCCAGCAGCCCCCAGCCTAGCGGGGGGGCCAATGAGCAGTTCTTC | CASSPQPSGGANEQFF
many | TRBJ2-3 | TRBV2 | - | 12 | TGTGCCAGTGGCCGGGTTAGGGATACGCAGTATTTT | CASGRVRDTQYF
- | TRBJ2-3 | TRBV13 | TRBD2 | 15 | TGTGCCAGCAGCATCCGGACTAGTAGTACAGATACGCAGTATTTT | CASSIRTSSTDTQYF
- | TRBJ1-6 | TRBV2 | - | 13 | TGTGCCAGCAGACAGGCAGTGAATTCACCCCTCCACTTT | CASRQAVNSPLHF
- | TRBJ2-5 | TRBV5-1 | TRBD1 | 14 | TGCGCCAGCAGCGCCCGGACAGGGAAGGAGACCCAGTACTTC | CASSARTGKETQYF
many | TRBJ2-7 | TRBV7-9 | - | 15 | TGTGCCAGCAGCCCTAGGGTGGGCAAACCCTACGAGCAGTACTTC | CASSPRVGKPYEQYF
many | TRBJ1-4 | TRBV11-2 | - | 15 | TGTGCCAGCAGCGCAAAACAGGGATCGGGTGAAAAACTGTTTTTT | CASSAKQGSGEKLFF
once | TRBJ2-3 | TRBV18 | - | 18 | TGTGCCAGCTCACCTCATACACTCTCGGGGGCCCACACAGATACGCAGTATTTT | CASSPHTLSGAHTDTQYF
- | TRBJ2-3 | TRBV6-4 | - | 16 | TGTGCCAGCAGTTACGGCGGATTAGCTGGCACAGATACGCAGTATTTT | CASSYGGLAGTDTQYF
few | TRBJ2-7 | TRBV6-6 | TRBD1 | 15 | TGTGCCAGCAGTTACTCGCCGAGGGGGCCCTACGAGCAGTACTTC | CASSYSPRGPYEQYF
few | TRBJ1-5 | TRBV28 | TRBD1 | 16 | TGTGCCAGCAGTCCCCGGACAGGGGGCGGCAGGCAGCCCCAGCATTTT | CASSPRTGGGRQPQHF
few | TRBJ1-5 | TRBV7-9 | - | 14 | TGTGCCAGCAGCTTAGGGATAGATGCTCAGCCCCAGCATTTT | CASSLGIDAQPQHF
- | TRBJ2-1 | TRBV6-2/TRBV6-3 | TRBD2 | 13 | TGTGCCAGCAGCCAACTAGCGGGGAATGAGCAGTTCTTC | CASSQLAGNEQFF
once | TRBJ2-1 | TRBV6-5 | TRBD1 | 20 | TGTGCCAGCAGTTACCCCACAGGGGTTGTTTCGGACAGCTCCTACAATGAGCAGTTCTTC | CASSYPTGVVSDSSYNEQFF
few | TRBJ2-3 | TRBV20-1 | - | 14 | TGCAGTGCTAGACCGGGACCCAGCACAGATACGCAGTATTTT | CSARPGPSTDTQYF
few | TRBJ2-7 | TRBV20-1 | TRBD2 | 19 | TGCAGTGCTACCGCCATGCTCCCGGGACTAGCGGGGGGGCCATACGAGCAGTACTTC | CSATAMLPGLAGGPYEQYF
- | TRBJ2-3 | TRBV7-9 | - | 14 | TGTGCCAGCAGCCCCGAGGGGAGCACAGATACGCAGTATTTT | CASSPEGSTDTQYF
many | TRBJ2-3 | TRBV12-3/TRBV12-4 | - | 15 | TGTGCCAGCAGTCCCACCGAGGAGGTCCCAGATACGCAGTATTTT | CASSPTEEVPDTQYF
- | TRBJ2-1 | TRBV5-1 | TRBD2 | 13 | TGCGCCAGCGGTATTAGCGGGAAAAATGAGCAGTTCTTC | CASGISGKNEQFF
many | TRBJ2-5 | TRBV5-1 | TRBD2 | 15 | TGCGCCAGCAGCTTGCGTGGCGGGAGGCAAGAGACCCAGTACTTC | CASSLRGGRQETQYF
- | TRBJ2-1 | TRBV20-1 | TRBD2 | 13 | TGCAGTGCTAGCCAGCGGGAAAACAATGAGCAGTTCTTC | CSASQRENNEQFF
many | TRBJ2-1 | TRBV6-2/TRBV6-3 | - | 14 | TGTGCCAGCAGTAACTACAGGGATGCAGATGAGCAGTTCTTC | CASSNYRDADEQFF
- | TRBJ2-2 | TRBV15 | TRBD2 | 16 | TGTGCCACCAGCAGTTCTAGCGGGACCATCACCGGGGAGCTGTTTTTT | CATSSSSGTITGELFF
few | TRBJ2-1 | TRBV28 | TRBD2 | 13 | TGTGCCAGCAGTCGAACTCTAGCGGGAGGATCGTTCTTC | CASSRTLAGGSFF
- | TRBJ2-1 | TRBV20-1 | TRBD2 | 14 | TGCAGTGATAGGACTAGCGGGAGAGGCAATGAGCAGTTCTTC | CSDRTSGRGNEQFF
few | TRBJ2-6 | TRBV7-9 | - | 14 | TGTGCCAGCAGCTTACTGGGTGGGGCCAACGTCCTGACTTTC | CASSLLGGANVLTF
- | TRBJ2-3 | TRBV4-3 | - | 15 | TGCGCCAGCAGCCAAGGGACTTCGATGGGGGCTACGCAGTATTTT | CASSQGTSMGATQYF